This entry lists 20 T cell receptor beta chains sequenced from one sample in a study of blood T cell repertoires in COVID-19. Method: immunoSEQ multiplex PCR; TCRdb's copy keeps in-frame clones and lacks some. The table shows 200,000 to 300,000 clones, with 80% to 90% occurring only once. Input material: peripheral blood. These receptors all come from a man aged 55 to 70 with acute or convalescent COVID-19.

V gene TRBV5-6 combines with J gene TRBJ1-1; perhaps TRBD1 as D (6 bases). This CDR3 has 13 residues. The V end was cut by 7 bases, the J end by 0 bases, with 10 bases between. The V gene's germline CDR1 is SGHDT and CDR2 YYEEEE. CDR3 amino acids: CASRDKLNTEAFF. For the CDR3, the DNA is TGTGCCAGCCGGGACAAGTTGAACACTGAAGCTTTCTTT.

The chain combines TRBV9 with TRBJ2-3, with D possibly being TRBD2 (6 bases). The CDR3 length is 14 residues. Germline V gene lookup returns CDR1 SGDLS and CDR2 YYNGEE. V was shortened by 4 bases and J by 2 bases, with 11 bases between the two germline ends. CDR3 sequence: CASSQGGNTDTQYF. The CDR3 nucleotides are TGTGCCAGCAGCCAGGGAGGTAACACAGATACGCAGTATTTT.

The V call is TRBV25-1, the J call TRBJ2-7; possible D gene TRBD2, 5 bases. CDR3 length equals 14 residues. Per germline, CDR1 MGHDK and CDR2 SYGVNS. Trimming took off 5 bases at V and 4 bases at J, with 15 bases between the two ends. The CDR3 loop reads CASSLPGNRYEQYF. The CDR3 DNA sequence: TGTGCCAGCAGTTTACCCGGGAACCGATACGAGCAGTACTTC.

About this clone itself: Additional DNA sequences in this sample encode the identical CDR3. In nucleotides, the CDR3 is TGCGCCAGCAGCCAAGATACAGGGGGCCCCTACGAGCAGTACTTC. Translation gives CASSQDTGGPYEQYF. The rearrangement joins TRBV4-3 to TRBJ2-7; TRBD1 aligns across 9 bases. J was trimmed by 2 bases and V by 0 bases; bases with no gene match: 2. Germline V gene data show CDR1 as LGHNA and CDR2 as YSLEER. The CDR3 contains 15 residues.

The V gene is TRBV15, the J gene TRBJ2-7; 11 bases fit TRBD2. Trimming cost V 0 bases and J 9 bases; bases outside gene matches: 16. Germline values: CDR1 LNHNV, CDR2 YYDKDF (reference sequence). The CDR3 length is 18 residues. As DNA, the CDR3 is TGTGCCACCAGCAGAGATCTAGCGGGGGGTCGCGGGGTGGCGCGGCAGTACTTC. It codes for CATSRDLAGGRGVARQYF.

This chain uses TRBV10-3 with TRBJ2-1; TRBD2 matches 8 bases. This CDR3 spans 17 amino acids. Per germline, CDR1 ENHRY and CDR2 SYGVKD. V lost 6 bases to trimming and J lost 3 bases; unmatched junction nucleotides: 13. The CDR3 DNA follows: TGTGCCATCAGCTCCCCCCCCCAGCGGGGGAACTACAATGAGCAGTTCTTC. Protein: CAISSPPQRGNYNEQFF.

This CDR3 reads CASKAGGYEQYF. As DNA, the CDR3 is TGTGCCAGCAAGGCGGGAGGCTACGAGCAGTACTTC. The chain couples TRBV5-6 to TRBJ2-7, with 8 bases aligning to TRBD2. The CDR3 has 12 amino acids. CDR1 is SGHDT, CDR2 YYEEEE, per germline. V shed 6 bases and J 3 bases; nucleotides not matched to a gene: 2.

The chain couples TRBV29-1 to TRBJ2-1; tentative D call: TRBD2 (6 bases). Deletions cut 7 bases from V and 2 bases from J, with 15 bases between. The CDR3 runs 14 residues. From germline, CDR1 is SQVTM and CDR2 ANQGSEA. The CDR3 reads CSDTPGLTYNEQFF. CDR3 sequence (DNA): TGCAGCGATACTCCGGGACTGACCTACAATGAGCAGTTCTTC.

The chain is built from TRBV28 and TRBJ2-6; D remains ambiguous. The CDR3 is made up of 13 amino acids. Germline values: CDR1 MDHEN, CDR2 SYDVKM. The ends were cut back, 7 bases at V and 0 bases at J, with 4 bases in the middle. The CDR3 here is CASINSGANVLTF. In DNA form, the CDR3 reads TGTGCCAGCATCAACTCTGGGGCCAACGTCCTGACTTTC.

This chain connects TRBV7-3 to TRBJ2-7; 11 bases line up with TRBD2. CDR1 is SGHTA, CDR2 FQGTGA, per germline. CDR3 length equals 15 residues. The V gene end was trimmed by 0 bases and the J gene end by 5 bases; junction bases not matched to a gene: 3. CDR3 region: CASSLTSSGRNEQYF. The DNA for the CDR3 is TGTGCCAGCAGCTTAACGTCTAGCGGGAGGAACGAGCAGTACTTC.

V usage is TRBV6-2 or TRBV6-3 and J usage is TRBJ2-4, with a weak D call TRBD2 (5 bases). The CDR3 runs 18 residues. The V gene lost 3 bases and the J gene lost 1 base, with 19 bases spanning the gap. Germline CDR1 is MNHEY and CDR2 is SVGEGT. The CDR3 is CASSYEPSERRAKNIQYF. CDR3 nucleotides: TGTGCCAGCAGTTATGAACCTTCAGAGAGGAGGGCCAAAAACATTCAGTACTTC.

CDR3 region: CASSYSGRAPDTQYF. CDR3 DNA sequence: TGTGCCAGCAGCTATAGCGGGAGGGCCCCAGATACGCAGTATTTT. J is TRBJ2-3 and V is TRBV6-5; 11 positions agree with TRBD2. Germline lookup yields CDR1 MNHEY and CDR2 SVGAGI. The CDR3 covers 15 residues. J was trimmed by 4 bases and V by 6 bases; bases with no gene match: 6.

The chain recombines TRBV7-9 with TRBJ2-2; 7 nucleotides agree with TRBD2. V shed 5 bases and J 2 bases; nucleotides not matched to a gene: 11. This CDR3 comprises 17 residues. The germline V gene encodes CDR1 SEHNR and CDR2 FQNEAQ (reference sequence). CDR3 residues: CASSLGVGGLNTGELFF. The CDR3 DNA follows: TGTGCCAGCAGCCTCGGGGTGGGAGGGCTAAACACCGGGGAGCTGTTTTTT.

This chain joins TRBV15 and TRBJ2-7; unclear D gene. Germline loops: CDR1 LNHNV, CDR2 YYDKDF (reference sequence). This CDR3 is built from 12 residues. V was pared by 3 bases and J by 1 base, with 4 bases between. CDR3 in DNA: TGTGCCACCAGCAGCTTTTCCTACGAGCAGTACTTC. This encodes CATSSFSYEQYF.

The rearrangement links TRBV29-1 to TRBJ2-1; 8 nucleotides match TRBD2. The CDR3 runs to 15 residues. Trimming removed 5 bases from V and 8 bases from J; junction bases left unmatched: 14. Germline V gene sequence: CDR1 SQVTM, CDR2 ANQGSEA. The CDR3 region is CSVRVFGLAGDEQFF. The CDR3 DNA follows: TGCAGCGTTCGGGTGTTCGGTCTAGCGGGCGATGAGCAGTTCTTC.

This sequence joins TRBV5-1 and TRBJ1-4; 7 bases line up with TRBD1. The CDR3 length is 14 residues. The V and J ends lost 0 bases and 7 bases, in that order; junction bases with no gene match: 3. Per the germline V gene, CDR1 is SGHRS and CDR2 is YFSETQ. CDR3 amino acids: CASSLVSGGEKLFF. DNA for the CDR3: TGCGCCAGCAGCTTGGTTTCAGGGGGTGAAAAACTGTTTTTT.

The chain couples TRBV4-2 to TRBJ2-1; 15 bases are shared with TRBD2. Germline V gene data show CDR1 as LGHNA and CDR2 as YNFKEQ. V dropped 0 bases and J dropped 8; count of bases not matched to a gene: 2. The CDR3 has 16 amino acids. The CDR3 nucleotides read TGTGCCAGCAGCCAAGAAGGACTAGCGGGAGGGTATGAGCAGTTCTTC. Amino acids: CASSQEGLAGGYEQFF.

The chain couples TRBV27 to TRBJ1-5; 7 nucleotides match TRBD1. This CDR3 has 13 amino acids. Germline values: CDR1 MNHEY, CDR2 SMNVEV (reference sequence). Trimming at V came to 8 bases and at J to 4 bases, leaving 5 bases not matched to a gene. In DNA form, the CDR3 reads TGTGCCAGCCGACAGGGCCTAAATCAGCCCCAGCATTTT. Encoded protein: CASRQGLNQPQHF.

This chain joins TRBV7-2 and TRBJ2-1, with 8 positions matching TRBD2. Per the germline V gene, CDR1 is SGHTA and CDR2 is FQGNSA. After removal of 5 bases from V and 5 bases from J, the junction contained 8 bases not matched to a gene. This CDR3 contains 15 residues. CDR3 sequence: CASSLSGRFDNEQFF. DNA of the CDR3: TGTGCCAGCAGCCTAAGCGGGAGATTCGACAATGAGCAGTTCTTC. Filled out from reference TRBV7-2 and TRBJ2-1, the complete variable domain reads GAGVSQSPSNKVTEKGKDVELRCDPISGHTALYWYRQSLGQGLEFLIYFQGNSAPDKSGLPSDRFSAERTGGSVSTLTIQRTQQEDSAVYLCASSLSGRFDNEQFFGPGTRLTVL.

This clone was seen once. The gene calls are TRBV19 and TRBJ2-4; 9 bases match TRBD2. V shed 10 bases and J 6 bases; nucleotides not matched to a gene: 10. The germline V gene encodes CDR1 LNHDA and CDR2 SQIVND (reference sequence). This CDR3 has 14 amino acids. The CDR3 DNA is TGTGCCACCCACGACCTAGCGGGGACAAACATTCAGTACTTC. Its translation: CATHDLAGTNIQYF.